The 25 T cell receptor beta chains below were found in one sample sequenced in a study of blood T cell repertoires in COVID-19. Data came from immunoSEQ multiplex PCR; TCRdb stores just in-frame clones and leaves some out. Of 70,000 to 80,000 clones detected, 80% appear once; the ten largest clones hold over 9.5%. What was sequenced was peripheral blood. Every receptor here comes from a human donor in a cohort sampled during active COVID-19.

The rearrangement links TRBV7-3 to TRBJ2-1; 7 nucleotides agree with TRBD2. Trimming removed 6 bases from V and 8 bases from J; junction bases left unmatched: 10. The germline CDR1 and CDR2 sequences are SGHTA and FQGTGA. The CDR3 contains 14 residues. CDR3 DNA sequence: TGTGCCAGCAGGGCTAGCGGAGGGAGAGATGAGCAGTTCTTC. Protein product: CASRASGGRDEQFF.

The count of this clone is one. This rearrangement joins TRBV7-8 to TRBJ2-7, with a possible D match to TRBD2 (5 bases). The CDR3 loop spans 12 amino acids. Trimming cost V 5 bases and J 5 bases, with 10 bases left between them. Germline V lookup: CDR1 SGHVS, CDR2 FQNEAQ. CDR3 residues: CASSPERDEQYF. CDR3 in DNA: TGTGCCAGCAGCCCCGAGAGGGACGAGCAGTACTTC.

V usage is TRBV7-2 and J usage is TRBJ1-3; possible D gene TRBD1, 6 bases. Trimming shortened V by 3 bases and J by 0 bases, and 12 bases separated the two germline ends. The CDR3 is 16 residues long. The germline gives CDR1 SGHTA, CDR2 FQGNSA. CDR3 DNA: TGTGCCAGCAGCTTCCCAGGGGCCCTCTCTGGAAACACCATATATTTT. This sequence encodes CASSFPGALSGNTIYF.

As for this clone: A single base separates this from a much larger clone, so it may be a read error. V usage is TRBV7-2 and J usage is TRBJ2-7, with 7 bases fitting TRBD1. The CDR3 sequence is 15 residues long. The germline V gene has CDR1 SGHTA and CDR2 FQGNSA. V lost 5 bases, J lost 1 base, and 8 bases stayed unmatched. CDR3 bases: TGTGCCAGCAGCCAGCCGAGACAGGGTTCCTACGAGCAGTACTTC. It translates to CASSQPRQGSYEQYF. Based on the CDR3 plus reference TRBV7-2 and TRBJ2-7, the full variable domain is GAGVSQSPSNKVTEKGKDVELRCDPISGHTALYWYRQSLGQGLEFLIYFQGNSAPDKSGLPSDRFSAERTGGSVSTLTIQRTQQEDSAVYLCASSQPRQGSYEQYFGPGTRLTVT.

This clone was seen just once. The chain employs TRBV19 and TRBJ2-1; 7 bases are shared with TRBD1. Germline loops: CDR1 LNHDA, CDR2 SQIVND (reference sequence). There are 18 residues in the CDR3. V shed 3 bases, J shed 4 bases, and the junction held 15 bases outside the gene matches. CDR3 nucleotides: TGTGCCAGTAGTATGAACAACAGGGGCCGAAAGATTTACAATGAGCAGTTCTTC. The encoded protein is CASSMNNRGRKIYNEQFF.

The chain carries TRBV19 and TRBJ2-7; 10 nucleotides line up with TRBD1. With 8 bases clipped from V and 5 bases from J, the junction kept 6 bases outside the gene matches. CDR1 is LNHDA, CDR2 SQIVND, per germline (reference sequence). The length of the CDR3 is 13 residues. CDR3 loop: CASAGQGLHEQYF. Here the CDR3 DNA reads TGTGCCAGTGCGGGACAGGGGTTACACGAGCAGTACTTC.

This chain links TRBV24-1 with TRBJ1-2; maybe TRBD1 (5 bases). This CDR3 has 15 residues. The germline V and J ends were trimmed by 5 bases and 7 bases, with 19 bases remaining between them. Germline lookup yields CDR1 KGHDR and CDR2 SFDVKD. DNA of the CDR3: TGTGCCACCAGTGGGTGGATAGGTGACAGTTCTGGCTACACCTTC. As protein: CATSGWIGDSSGYTF.

This clone appeared a single time. The chain has TRBV7-2 and TRBJ1-2, with 8 bases fitting TRBD1. V was clipped by 5 bases and J by 8 bases; unmatched bases: 13. This CDR3 is 15 amino acids long. CDR1 SGHTA and CDR2 FQGNSA come from the germline V gene. CDR3 amino acids: CASSQRAGTGGGYTF. The CDR3 DNA follows: TGTGCCAGCAGCCAAAGGGCCGGTACAGGGGGAGGCTACACCTTC. The whole variable domain, remainder taken from reference TRBV7-2 and TRBJ1-2, is GAGVSQSPSNKVTEKGKDVELRCDPISGHTALYWYRQSLGQGLEFLIYFQGNSAPDKSGLPSDRFSAERTGGSVSTLTIQRTQQEDSAVYLCASSQRAGTGGGYTFGSGTRLTVV.

The chain recombines TRBV6-5 with TRBJ1-2, with 7 bases fitting TRBD1. Germline values: CDR1 MNHEY, CDR2 SVGAGI. The CDR3 is made up of 14 amino acids. V was clipped by 6 bases and J by 2 bases; unmatched bases: 6. The CDR3 loop reads CASRPQGQNYGYTF. The CDR3 DNA reads as TGTGCCAGCAGACCCCAGGGACAGAACTATGGCTACACCTTC.

This sequence joins TRBV29-1 and TRBJ1-3, with 7 positions matching TRBD1. This CDR3 is 14 amino acids long. Germline CDR1 and CDR2: SQVTM and ANQGSEA. After removal of 8 bases from V and 2 bases from J, the junction contained 9 bases not matched to a gene. In DNA, the CDR3 is TGCAGCATAGGGACAGATGGGACTGGAAACACCATATATTTT. It specifies CSIGTDGTGNTIYF.

The chain uses TRBV3-1 (or the pseudogene TRBV3-2) and TRBJ2-3; D may be TRBD2 (6 bases). Germline loops: CDR1 LGHDT, CDR2 YNNKEL (reference sequence). Trimming stripped 3 bases from V and 6 bases from J, with 16 bases between. This CDR3 has 15 amino acids. DNA for the CDR3: TGTGCCAGCAGCCAGCCGGGACTGGCTTCTGATACGCAGTATTTT. Its protein product is CASSQPGLASDTQYF.

The J gene is TRBJ2-1, the V gene TRBV10-3, with 10 bases aligning to TRBD2. The CDR3 consists of 17 residues. With V trimmed by 4 bases and J by 1 base, 7 bases remained unmatched. Germline V gives CDR1 ENHRY, CDR2 SYGVKD. The CDR3 coding sequence is TGTGCCATCAGTGCCCAACCGGGACTAGCGTCCTACAATGAGCAGTTCTTC. Residues: CAISAQPGLASYNEQFF.

This chain joins TRBV6-2 or TRBV6-3 and TRBJ2-3; D is perhaps TRBD1 (5 bases). CDR1 and CDR2 from the germline V gene are MNHEY and SVGEGT. The CDR3 spans 15 residues. Trimming removed 0 bases at V and 0 bases at J, with 7 bases between. CDR3 nucleotide sequence: TGTGCCAGCAGTTACTCTGGGGCTAGCACAGATACGCAGTATTTT. Translating gives CASSYSGASTDTQYF.

This clone came up a few times. The genes are TRBV23-1 and TRBJ2-7, with TRBD1 matching 9 bases. TRBV23-1 is given ORF status, its function remaining uncertain. The V gene end was trimmed by 7 bases and the J gene end by 2 bases; junction bases not matched to a gene: 9. This CDR3 is built from 15 residues. The CDR3 here is CASKQRDRDPYEQYV. CDR3 in DNA: TGCGCCAGCAAACAGCGGGACAGGGACCCCTACGAGCAGTACGTC.

The chain has TRBV30 and TRBJ2-5, with TRBD2 matching 8 bases. Germline V gene lookup returns CDR1 GTSNPN and CDR2 SVGIG (reference sequence). This CDR3 region has 15 residues. With V trimmed by 3 bases and J by 1 base, 7 bases remained unmatched. The CDR3: CAWRLAGKRQETQYF. DNA for the CDR3: TGTGCCTGGAGGCTAGCGGGCAAGCGCCAAGAGACCCAGTACTTC.

The rearrangement links TRBV6-5 to TRBJ1-1, with 9 bases lining up with TRBD1. CDR3 length: 15 amino acids. V dropped 6 bases and J dropped 2; count of bases not matched to a gene: 7. Germline CDR1 is MNHEY and CDR2 is SVGAGI. CDR3 bases: TGTGCCAGCAGAATGGACAGGGGAGGAAACACTGAAGCTTTCTTT. This translates into CASRMDRGGNTEAFF.

This chain connects TRBV11-3 to TRBJ2-1; TRBD2 matches 9 bases. The trim removed 11 bases at V and 6 bases at J, leaving 8 bases unmatched. The CDR3 has 13 residues. The germline V gene encodes CDR1 SGHNT and CDR2 YENEEA. The chain's CDR3 is CAVAVSGSNEQFF. CDR3 nucleotide sequence: TGTGCCGTCGCGGTTAGCGGGAGCAATGAGCAGTTCTTC. The full variable domain, with the rest looked up from reference TRBV11-3 and TRBJ2-1, is EAGVVQSPRYKIIEKKQPVAFWCNPISGHNTLYWYLQNLGQGPELLIRYENEEAVDDSQLPKDRFSAERLKGVDSTLKIQPAELGDSAVYLCAVAVSGSNEQFFGPGTRLTVL.

The chain uses TRBV6-5 and TRBJ2-7; no reliable D call. The CDR3 is made up of 14 amino acids. Germline V gene sequence: CDR1 MNHEY, CDR2 SVGAGI. The ends were cut back, 6 bases at V and 0 bases at J, with 12 bases in the middle. Here the CDR3 DNA reads TGTGCCAGCAGCGACAACCACGGCTCCTACGAGCAGTACTTC. Protein: CASSDNHGSYEQYF.

This clone has only one observation. The chain joins TRBV6-1 to TRBJ2-2; 7 nucleotides match TRBD2. The CDR3 sequence is 17 residues long. Germline CDR1 MNHNS, CDR2 SASEGT. J gave up 2 bases and V 4 bases, and 10 bases lay outside the gene matches. As DNA, the CDR3 is TGTGCCAGCAGTGCCGAGGGAGGGATCTATAACACCGGGGAGCTGTTTTTT. Its protein product is CASSAEGGIYNTGELFF.

The rearrangement links TRBV6-2 or TRBV6-3 to TRBJ2-3, with D perhaps TRBD2 (6 bases). V gave up 0 bases and J gave up 2 bases, with 18 bases separating them. Germline loops: CDR1 MNHEY, CDR2 SVGEGT. The CDR3 contains 18 residues. DNA of the CDR3: TGTGCCAGCAGTTACTCCAAGGGAGGCCCGAGGTCCACAGATACGCAGTATTTT. Translation: CASSYSKGGPRSTDTQYF.

This chain links TRBV9 with TRBJ1-2; D ambiguous. The CDR3 runs 17 residues. Germline CDR1 reads SGDLS; CDR2 reads YYNGEE. Trimming shortened V by 0 bases and J by 0 bases, and 15 bases separated the two germline ends. The CDR3 nucleotides are TGTGCCAGCAGCGTAGGAGGAGGCTCTGCCTCTAACTATGGCTACACCTTC. This translates into CASSVGGGSASNYGYTF. Together with reference TRBV9 and TRBJ1-2, the CDR3 gives the full variable domain: DSGVTQTPKHLITATGQRVTLRCSPRSGDLSVYWYQQSLDQGLQFLIQYYNGEERAKGNILERFSAQQFPDLHSELNLSSLELGDSALYFCASSVGGGSASNYGYTFGSGTRLTVV.

The chain has TRBV7-2 and TRBJ2-1, with 7 bases matching TRBD2. Germline V CDR1 and CDR2: SGHTA, FQGNSA. The V gene end was trimmed by 1 base and the J gene end by 4 bases; junction bases not matched to a gene: 7. The CDR3 sequence is 16 residues long. For the CDR3, the DNA is TGTGCCAGCAGCTTAGGAGTCGGGAGGATATACAATGAGCAGTTCTTC. This sequence encodes CASSLGVGRIYNEQFF.

This clone has just a few counts. The V and J genes are TRBV28 and TRBJ1-5; D is possibly TRBD1 (6 bases). Trimming shortened V by 3 bases and J by 6 bases, and 15 bases separated the two germline ends. CDR1 and CDR2 (germline): MDHEN, SYDVKM. This CDR3 is 15 amino acids long. Written as DNA, the CDR3 is TGTGCCAGCAGTTTCGAGTCGGGGGGCGGTCAGCCCCAGCATTTT. The encoded protein is CASSFESGGGQPQHF.

The V call is TRBV28, the J call TRBJ1-2; weak D call: TRBD1 (6 bases). This CDR3 is 12 amino acids long. V lost 6 bases and J lost 5, with 10 bases in between. The V gene's germline CDR1 is MDHEN and CDR2 SYDVKM. The CDR3 DNA reads as TGTGCCAGCAGGGTAGGGGGATATGGCTACACCTTC. As protein: CASRVGGYGYTF.

The chain carries TRBV4-1 and TRBJ2-7; 7 nucleotides agree with TRBD2. Germline values: CDR1 MGHRA, CDR2 YSYEKL. The CDR3 loop spans 13 amino acids. The J segment lost 4 bases and the V segment lost 7 bases, leaving 7 bases of the junction unmatched. CDR3 protein: CASTMWGGYEQYF. The CDR3 nucleotides are TGCGCCAGCACCATGTGGGGGGGGTACGAGCAGTACTTC.